Listed here are 22 T cell receptor beta chains from one sample, sequenced in a study of T cells in Graves' hyperthyroidism and ophthalmopathy. From RNA transcripts, TCR beta CDR3 regions were amplified. During a first-round RT-PCR of the TCR CDR3, the HTBI primer set was used. TCRdb called the multiplex PCR reads again in MiXCR, with one record for every CDR3 protein. Of 600,000 to 850,000 distinct CDR3 sequences detected, 15% to 20% appear once; the ten largest clones hold approximately 15%. Sequencing used blood. Receptors were obtained from a woman between 50 and 59 years old with Graves' hyperthyroidism that later progressed to Graves' ophthalmopathy.

CDR3 protein: CASFPRLGDGRENTEAFF. CDR3 nucleotide sequence: TGTGCCAGCTTCCCGCGGTTGGGCGACGGGCGAGAGAACACTGAAGCTTTCTTT. This sequence joins TRBV25-1 and TRBJ1-1; the D is unclear. Trimming shortened V by 8 bases and J by 1 base, and 26 bases separated the two germline ends. The germline gives CDR1 MGHDK, CDR2 SYGVNS. The CDR3 has 18 amino acids.

This clonotype came up many times. CDR3 in DNA: TGTGCCAGCAGCGTGCTTGGGGGGTCCCAAGAGACCCAGTACTTC. Its protein product is CASSVLGGSQETQYF. The chain employs TRBV5-5 and TRBJ2-5, with D perhaps matching TRBD2 (6 bases). Germline V gene lookup returns CDR1 SGHKS and CDR2 YYEKEE (reference sequence). V was trimmed by 4 bases and J by 1 base, leaving 14 bases between them. This CDR3 region has 15 residues.

This clonotype was observed at least ten times. The rearrangement joins TRBV7-3 to TRBJ1-4; 9 bases are shared with TRBD1. The germline gives CDR1 SGHTA, CDR2 FQGTGA. V lost 5 bases, J lost 7 bases, and 8 bases stayed unmatched. This CDR3 has 15 residues. The CDR3 DNA reads as TGTGCCAGCAGCAGAACCGGGACAGGGAGTGAAAAACTGTTTTTT. Translating it yields CASSRTGTGSEKLFF.

In regard to this clonotype: This may arise from a read error, as a much more abundant clone is one base away. This chain links TRBV6-9 with TRBJ2-3; 11 bases are a match to TRBD2. Germline-derived CDR1 and CDR2 are MNHGY and SVAAGI. The CDR3 has 16 residues. This CDR3 is CASSSITSGGTDMQYF. CDR3 nucleotide sequence: TGTGCCAGCAGTTCTATAACTAGCGGGGGTACAGATATGCAGTATTTT.

The rearrangement links TRBV30 to TRBJ2-6; D may be TRBD1 (6 bases). CDR1 is GTSNPN, CDR2 SVGIG, per germline (reference sequence). This CDR3 spans 13 amino acids. The CDR3 DNA follows: TGTGCAAGCCGGACAGCTGGGGCCAACGTCCTGACTTTC. Its protein product is CASRTAGANVLTF.

This clonotype has a count of ten or more. The chain combines TRBV3-1 with TRBJ2-1, with TRBD2 matching over 11 bases. Losses at the gene ends were 2 bases for V and 3 bases for J; bases not matched to a gene: 9. Germline-derived CDR1 and CDR2 are LGHDT and YNNKEL (reference sequence). This CDR3 is 18 amino acids long. This CDR3 reads CASSQLGTSGPIYNEQFF. The CDR3 DNA reads TGTGCCAGCAGCCAACTGGGGACTAGCGGCCCTATCTACAATGAGCAGTTCTTC.

This clonotype was recorded many times. The genes are TRBV5-5 and TRBJ2-5, with 11 bases aligning to TRBD2. The CDR3 totals 14 residues. Germline CDR1 SGHKS, CDR2 YYEKEE (reference sequence). Trimming cost V 8 bases and J 4 bases; bases outside gene matches: 7. In DNA form, the CDR3 reads TGTGCCAGTCTTAGCGGGGGGGCCGGAGAGACCCAGTACTTC. It is translated as CASLSGGAGETQYF.

This clonotype was seen ten or more times. This rearrangement joins TRBV2 to TRBJ2-1; D ambiguous. Per the germline V gene, CDR1 is SNHLY and CDR2 is FYNNEI. Trimming pared 6 bases from V and 3 bases from J, leaving 6 bases between. CDR3 length equals 12 residues. As DNA, the CDR3 is TGTGCCAGCAGGGCCGACTACAATGAGCAGTTCTTC. The encoded protein is CASRADYNEQFF. The variable domain in full, with the rest retrieved from reference TRBV2 and TRBJ2-1, is EPEVTQTPSHQVTQMGQEVILRCVPISNHLYFYWYRQILGQKVEFLVSFYNNEISEKSEIFDDQFSVERPDGSNFTLKIRSTKLEDSAMYFCASRADYNEQFFGPGTRLTVL.

This clonotype was recorded at least ten times. The chain links TRBV12-3 or TRBV12-4 to TRBJ1-5; unclear D gene. Trimming took off 3 bases at V and 10 bases at J, with 10 bases between the two ends. This CDR3 contains 12 residues. The CDR3, as DNA: TGTGCCAGCAGTTTTAGGATGTCCCCCCAGCATTTT. This gives the protein CASSFRMSPQHF.

In this sample, this clonotype turned up many times. This chain uses TRBV2 with TRBJ1-2; no reliable D call. Deletions cut 4 bases from V and 0 bases from J, with 12 bases between. Germline CDR1 SNHLY, CDR2 FYNNEI. The CDR3 consists of 15 residues. CDR3 nucleotide sequence: TGTGCCAGCAGTGTCGTAACGGGAGCTAACTATGGCTACACCTTC. Translating gives CASSVVTGANYGYTF.

This clonotype turned up a few times. This chain connects TRBV2 to TRBJ1-5; 9 positions agree with TRBD1. This CDR3 region has 14 residues. Looked up from germline, CDR1 is SNHLY and CDR2 is FYNNEI. J was trimmed by 5 bases and V by 6 bases; bases with no gene match: 5. CDR3 in amino acids: CASRPDRGHQPQHF. The CDR3 DNA reads as TGTGCCAGCAGACCGGACAGGGGACATCAGCCCCAGCATTTT.

The rearrangement uses TRBV4-1 and TRBJ1-2; D unresolved. Germline CDR1 and CDR2: MGHRA and YSYEKL. With 2 bases removed from V and 6 bases from J, the gap between germline ends came to 10 bases. The CDR3 loop spans 13 amino acids. CDR3 nucleotides: TGCGCCAGCAGCCAAAAAAATCGGGATGGCTACACCTTC. The encoded protein is CASSQKNRDGYTF.

This clonotype was counted only a few times. CDR3 DNA sequence: TGTGCCAGCAGTCCCTCAGGGGACAGGGTCTATGGCTACACCTTC. This encodes CASSPSGDRVYGYTF. V is TRBV12-3 or TRBV12-4 and J is TRBJ1-2, with 9 bases lining up with TRBD1. The V and J ends lost 5 bases and 4 bases, in that order; junction bases with no gene match: 8. This CDR3 is built from 15 residues.

Worth noting for this clonotype: A read error may account for a junction end that differs from germline. This chain joins TRBV5-1 and TRBJ1-1, with unresolved D. The germline V gene encodes CDR1 SGHRS and CDR2 YFSETQ. The CDR3 is 15 amino acids. CDR3 DNA sequence: TGCGCCAACAGCTTGGCCCCCGGAGTGAACACTGAAGCTTTCTTT. Its translation: CANSLAPGVNTEAFF.

The sample holds a few counts of this clonotype. The chain joins TRBV7-6 to TRBJ2-3; D is perhaps TRBD2 (6 bases). This CDR3 comprises 18 residues. In germline, CDR1 is SGHVS, CDR2 FNYEAQ. Trimming removed 0 bases from V and 0 bases from J, with 16 bases in between. The CDR3 protein is CASSLAQVRGPSTDTQYF. DNA for the CDR3: TGTGCCAGCAGCTTAGCGCAGGTGCGGGGTCCTAGCACAGATACGCAGTATTTT.

This clonotype has just a few counts. CDR3 in DNA: TGTGCCATCAAGAGGACAACGCAAGATTCACCCCTCCACTTT. Its protein is CAIKRTTQDSPLHF. This chain uses TRBV10-3 with TRBJ1-6, with a possible D match to TRBD1 (5 bases). V dropped 7 bases and J dropped 8 bases, with 15 bases sitting between them. Germline V CDR1 and CDR2: ENHRY, SYGVKD. The CDR3 is 14 amino acids.

This clonotype was counted at least ten times. V and J are TRBV11-3 and TRBJ2-2; 14 bases align to TRBD2. J was trimmed by 9 bases and V by 5 bases; bases with no gene match: 5. This CDR3 is built from 15 residues. CDR1 SGHNT and CDR2 YENEEA come from the germline V gene. CDR3 DNA: TGTGCCAGCAGCCCGGGGACTAGCGGGGGCCGGGAGCTGTTTTTT. It translates to CASSPGTSGGRELFF. The full variable domain, in which reference TRBV11-3 and TRBJ2-2 provide the parts outside the CDR3, is EAGVVQSPRYKIIEKKQPVAFWCNPISGHNTLYWYLQNLGQGPELLIRYENEEAVDDSQLPKDRFSAERLKGVDSTLKIQPAELGDSAVYLCASSPGTSGGRELFFGEGSRLTVL.

This clonotype was counted a single time. V is TRBV29-1 and J is TRBJ1-4; D is undetermined. There are 11 residues in the CDR3. Trimming removed 4 bases at V and 7 bases at J, with 7 bases between. The germline V gene encodes CDR1 SQVTM and CDR2 ANQGSEA. The CDR3: CSVGDGEKLFF. The CDR3 DNA follows: TGCAGCGTTGGAGACGGTGAAAAACTGTTTTTT.

V usage is TRBV18 and J usage is TRBJ1-2; D ambiguous. Trimming removed 6 bases from V and 0 bases from J, with 14 bases in between. There are 15 residues in the CDR3. Looked up from germline, CDR1 is KGHSH and CDR2 is LQKENI. The chain's CDR3 is CASSLDGKANYGYTF. In DNA form, the CDR3 reads TGTGCCAGCTCTCTGGACGGAAAAGCTAACTATGGCTACACCTTC.

As concerns this clonotype: One end of the junction does not line up with germline, which may come from a read error. The rearrangement joins TRBV11-1 to TRBJ2-1; 7 nucleotides line up with TRBD1. The CDR3 runs to 15 residues. The V gene's germline CDR1 is SGHAT and CDR2 FQDESV (reference sequence). CDR3 sequence: CASSLGTVNYNEQFF. CDR3 in DNA: TGCGCCAGCAGCCTCGGGACAGTGAATTACAATGAGCAGTTCTTC.

This sequence joins TRBV10-1 and TRBJ1-1; D is unresolved. The CDR3 runs 14 residues. Trimming left V 2 bases short and J 0 bases short, with 7 bases between. Germline assignment: CDR1 WNHNN and CDR2 SYGVQD (reference sequence). CDR3 in DNA: TGCGCCAGCAGTGAGGACAACATGAACACTGAAGCTTTCTTT. This encodes CASSEDNMNTEAFF.

This clonotype was detected ten times or more. The V call is TRBV20-1, the J call TRBJ1-1; no reliable D call. Germline V lookup: CDR1 DFQATT, CDR2 SNEGSKA (reference sequence). This CDR3 has 13 amino acids. The V and J ends lost 0 bases and 4 bases respectively, with 9 bases between them. Written as DNA, the CDR3 is TGCAGTGCTAGAGATGGTGTTACCACTGAAGCTTTCTTT. The encoded protein is CSARDGVTTEAFF.